What follows describes a single T cell receptor (beta chain). Its antigen is currently unknown. Germline CDR1 SGHTA, CDR2 FQGTGA. The CDR3 is 15 amino acids. V lost 1 base and J lost 4, with 12 bases in between. This entry comes from a study of cytomegalovirus exposure and HLA in healthy donors. The study's findings and limits: Later analysis identified several of the most significant clusters that appeared linked to common viral pathogens. Most subjects' HLA-A and HLA-B alleles were reportedly predicted from TCR beta sequences. Reports showed the classifier diagnosing cytomegalovirus status with high specificity and sensitivity. Specific recognition of CMV antigens was confirmed in vitro for a few chains (all CMV-associated).

Vbeta (60) and Jbeta (13) primers were used in the PCR. Sequencing was performed with immunoSEQ multiplex PCR; in TCRdb, only in-frame clones are kept and a portion is missing. The data contain around 190,000 clones, about three quarters of them singletons. The chain combines TRBV7-3 with TRBJ2-3, with a tentative D call TRBD2 (6 bases). The TCR comes from a woman aged 40 to 50 in good health and CMV-seronegative. What was sequenced was PBMCs. CDR3 bases: TGTGCCAGCAGCTTAAATCGTGGAGGGGCAGATACGCAGTATTTT. Amino acid sequence: CASSLNRGGADTQYF.